This TCR beta chain was retrieved from a study of OX40 agonist ivuxolimab in advanced cancers. General notes on the study: Ivuxolimab was an agonistic, fully human IgG2 monoclonal antibody directed against OX40 (CD134), a costimulatory receptor. Intravenous ivuxolimab was administered to patients every 2 weeks at six dose levels: 0.01, 0.1, 0.3, 1.5, 3 and 10 mg/kg. Of the roughly 50 dose-escalation patients, hepatocellular carcinoma was present in approximately 20, melanoma in around 15, renal cell carcinoma in 9 and head and neck cancer in 9. The dose-escalation cohort was roughly 87% male with a mean age of approximately 60 years, ranging from roughly 20 to 80. Prior anti-PD-1, anti-PD-L1 or anti-CTLA-4 therapy was permitted, and 40% to 50% of dose-escalation patients had received checkpoint inhibitors. Partial responses occurred in three dose-escalation patients: two with cutaneous melanoma and one with hepatocellular carcinoma. Peripheral TCRbeta sequencing was intended to test whether TCR sequence diversity was altered and clonal T-cell expansion was caused by ivuxolimab. The paper covers the monotherapy dose-escalation part of the phase I ivuxolimab trial, which included N of about 56 patients. Summary of the overall study and its limitations: Low levels of normalized T-cell clonal expansion were also seen in some patients who did not respond. At doses from 0.1 to 3.0 mg/kg, clonal expansion was seen in both CD4+ and CD8+ blood T cells between baseline and week 6. The antigen specificity of the peripheral T cells that underwent clonal expansion was not determined. After ivuxolimab, CD8+ T cells had more expanded clones than CD4+ T cells on average. In partial responders in the 0.1-3.0 mg/kg groups, normalized peripheral clonal expansion was found to be among the lowest, especially among CD8+ T cells.

Counted from cysteine to phenylalanine, this CDR3 has 16 amino acids. Only the CDR3 region is kept as DNA, spanning 48 bases read in frame from base 1. Germline trimming: 6 bases from V, 4 bases from J; junction bases outside gene matches: 11. The germline V gene provides CDR1 KGHSH and CDR2 LQKENI. For sequencing of the TCRbeta CDR3 region, genomic DNA was extracted from the sorted cells. The immunoSEQ Assay was used to sequence the TCRbeta CDR3 regions. TCRdb took over this immuneACCESS table, retaining in-frame rearrangements with V and J assigned. Such tables are incomplete; in checked studies, under half of the missing clones stem from an unresolved V gene, and the remainder is unexplained. In all, the sample holds 55,000 to 75,000 clones, and 81% of those were seen once. The ten most abundant clones make up 0.9% to 1.1% of the sample. Turning to this clone: The antigen this receptor binds is unknown. Per-base quality was not reported, and no clone a single base away is much larger than it.

The trial excluded patients who had a history of autoimmune disease or who were on systemic immunosuppression. In every dose cohort, peripheral blood was drawn for TCR sequencing at baseline, cycle 4 day 1, and cycle 7 day 1. The samples were taken from a phase I, first-in-human, multicenter, open-label dose-escalation trial of ivuxolimab. The trial enrolled adults with locally advanced or metastatic head and neck squamous cell, hepatocellular, melanoma or renal cell carcinoma. Before TCR sequencing, CD4+ T cells and CD8+ T cells were sorted from peripheral blood as separate populations. Recombination linked TRBV18 to TRBJ2-1; 8 nucleotides in the junction match TRBD2. The starting material was CD4+ or CD8+ T cells sorted from blood, obtained in a trial of the OX40 agonist ivuxolimab. The clonotype was recovered from an adult with an advanced solid tumor such as melanoma, head and neck, liver or kidney cancer. This receptor has the CDR3 CASSQQSGGAYNEQFF. The DNA reads as follows: TGTGCCAGCTCGCAACAAAGCGGGGGCGCATACAATGAGCAGTTCTTC. Outside the CDR3, residues come from the reference TRBV18 and TRBJ2-1 proteins, so the full variable domain is: NAGVMQNPRHLVRRRGQEARLRCSPMKGHSHVYWYRQLPEEGLKFMVYLQKENIIDESGMPKERFSAEFPKEGPSILRIQQVVRGDSAAYFCASSQQSGGAYNEQFFGPGTRLTVL.